This T cell receptor beta chain stems from a study of T cell changes during pregnancy in multiple sclerosis. V was pared by 3 bases and J by 3 bases, with 2 bases of the junction left unmatched. Germline V gene data show CDR1 as SGHTA and CDR2 as FQGNSA. CDR3 length: 16 amino acids. Here immunoSEQ multiplex PCR was the method, and the copy in TCRdb shows in-frame clones only, minus some. The sample includes 42,000 or so clones, 70% to 90% of them seen just once. Sequenced material: CD4+ T cells from peripheral blood mononuclear cells, taken after pregnancy. This chain joins TRBV7-2 and TRBJ2-2; 12 bases are a match to TRBD2. This clonotype originated in a female donor with multiple sclerosis, enrolled in a pregnancy study. CDR3 in DNA: TGTGCCAGCAGCTTTACTAGCGGGGGGCACACCGGGGAGCTGTTTTTT. This codes for CASSFTSGGHTGELFF.